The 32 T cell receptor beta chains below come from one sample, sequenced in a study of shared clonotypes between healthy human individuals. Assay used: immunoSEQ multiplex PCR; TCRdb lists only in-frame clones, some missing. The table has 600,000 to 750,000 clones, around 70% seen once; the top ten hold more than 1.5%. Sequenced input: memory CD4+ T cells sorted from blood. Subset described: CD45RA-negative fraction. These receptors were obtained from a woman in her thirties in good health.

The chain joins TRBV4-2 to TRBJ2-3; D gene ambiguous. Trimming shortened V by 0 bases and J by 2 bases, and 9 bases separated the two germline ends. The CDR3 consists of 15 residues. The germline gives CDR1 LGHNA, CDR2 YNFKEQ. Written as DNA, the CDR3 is TGTGCCAGCAGCCAAGACTCGACAAACACAGATACGCAGTATTTT. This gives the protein CASSQDSTNTDTQYF.

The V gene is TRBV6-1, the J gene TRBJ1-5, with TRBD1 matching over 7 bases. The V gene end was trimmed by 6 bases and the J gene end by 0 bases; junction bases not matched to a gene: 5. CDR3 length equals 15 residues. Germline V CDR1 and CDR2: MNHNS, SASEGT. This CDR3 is CASRRDRVSNQPQHF. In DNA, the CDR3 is TGTGCCAGCAGAAGAGACAGGGTTAGCAATCAGCCCCAGCATTTT.

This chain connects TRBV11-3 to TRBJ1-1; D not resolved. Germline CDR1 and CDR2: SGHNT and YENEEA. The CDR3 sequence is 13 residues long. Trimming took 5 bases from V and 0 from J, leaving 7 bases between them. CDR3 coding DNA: TGTGCCAGCAGCCGGAACGTGAACACTGAAGCTTTCTTT. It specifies CASSRNVNTEAFF.

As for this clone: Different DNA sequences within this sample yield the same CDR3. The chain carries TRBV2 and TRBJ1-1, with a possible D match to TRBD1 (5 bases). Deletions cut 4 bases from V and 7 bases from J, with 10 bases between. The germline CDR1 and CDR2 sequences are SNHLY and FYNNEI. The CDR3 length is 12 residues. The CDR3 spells CASSGQGVEAFF. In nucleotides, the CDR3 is TGTGCCAGCAGTGGGCAGGGCGTTGAAGCTTTCTTT.

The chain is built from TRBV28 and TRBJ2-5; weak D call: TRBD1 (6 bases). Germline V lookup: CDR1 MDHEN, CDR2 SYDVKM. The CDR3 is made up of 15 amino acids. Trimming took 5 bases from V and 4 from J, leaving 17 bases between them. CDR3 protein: CASSTIWTEVETQYF. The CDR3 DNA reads TGTGCCAGCAGTACGATATGGACAGAAGTAGAGACCCAGTACTTC.

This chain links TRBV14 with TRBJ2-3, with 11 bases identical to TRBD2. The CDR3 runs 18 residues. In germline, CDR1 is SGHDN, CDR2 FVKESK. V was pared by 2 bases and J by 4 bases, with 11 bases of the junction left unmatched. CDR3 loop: CASSQSPRVAGGSDTQYF. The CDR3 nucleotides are TGTGCCAGCAGCCAAAGTCCCCGGGTAGCGGGAGGGTCAGATACGCAGTATTTT.

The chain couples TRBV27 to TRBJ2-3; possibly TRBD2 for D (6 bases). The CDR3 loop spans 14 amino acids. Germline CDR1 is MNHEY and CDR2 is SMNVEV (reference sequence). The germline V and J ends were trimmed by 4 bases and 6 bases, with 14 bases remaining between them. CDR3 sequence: CASSSPMGGDTQYF. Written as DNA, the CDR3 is TGTGCCAGCAGTTCCCCCATGGGGGGTGATACGCAGTATTTT.

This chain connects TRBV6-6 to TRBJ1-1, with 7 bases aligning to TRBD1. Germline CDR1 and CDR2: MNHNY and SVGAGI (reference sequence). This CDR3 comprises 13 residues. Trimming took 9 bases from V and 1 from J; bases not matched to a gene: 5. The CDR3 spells CASLRDRNTEAFF. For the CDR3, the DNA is TGTGCCAGTCTCCGGGACAGGAACACTGAAGCTTTCTTT.

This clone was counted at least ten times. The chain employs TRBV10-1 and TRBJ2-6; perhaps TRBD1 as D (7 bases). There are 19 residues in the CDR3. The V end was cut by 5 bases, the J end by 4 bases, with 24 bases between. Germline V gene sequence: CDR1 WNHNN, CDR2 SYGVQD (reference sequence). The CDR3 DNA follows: TGCGCCAGCAGTAGGGGGCGGGACAGACTCTTTCTGGGGGCCAACGTCCTGACTTTC. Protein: CASSRGRDRLFLGANVLTF.

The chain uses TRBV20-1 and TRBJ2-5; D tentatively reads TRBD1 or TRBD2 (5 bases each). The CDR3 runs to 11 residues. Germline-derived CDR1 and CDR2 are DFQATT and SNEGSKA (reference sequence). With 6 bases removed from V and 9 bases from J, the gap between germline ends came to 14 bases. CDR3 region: CSADFQGPQYF. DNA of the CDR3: TGCAGTGCCGATTTTCAGGGACCCCAGTACTTC.

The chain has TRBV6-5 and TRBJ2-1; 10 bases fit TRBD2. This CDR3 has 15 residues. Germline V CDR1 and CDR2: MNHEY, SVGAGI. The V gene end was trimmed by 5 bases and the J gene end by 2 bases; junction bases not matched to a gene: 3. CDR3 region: CASSSGGEAYNEQFF. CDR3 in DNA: TGTGCCAGCAGTAGCGGGGGGGAGGCCTACAATGAGCAGTTCTTC.

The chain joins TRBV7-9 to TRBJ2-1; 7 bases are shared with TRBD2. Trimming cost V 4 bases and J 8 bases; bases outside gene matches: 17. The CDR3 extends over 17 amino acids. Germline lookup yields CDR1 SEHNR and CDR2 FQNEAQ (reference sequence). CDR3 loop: CASSSAGSAGVEYEQFF. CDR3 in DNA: TGTGCCAGCAGCTCAGCGGGGTCGGCGGGAGTCGAATATGAGCAGTTCTTC.

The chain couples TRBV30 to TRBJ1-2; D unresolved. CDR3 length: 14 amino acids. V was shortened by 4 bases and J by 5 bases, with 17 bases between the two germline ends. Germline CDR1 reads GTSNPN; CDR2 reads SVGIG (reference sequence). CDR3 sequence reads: CAWIPQAVGYGYTF. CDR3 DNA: TGTGCCTGGATCCCCCAGGCGGTGGGGTATGGCTACACCTTC.

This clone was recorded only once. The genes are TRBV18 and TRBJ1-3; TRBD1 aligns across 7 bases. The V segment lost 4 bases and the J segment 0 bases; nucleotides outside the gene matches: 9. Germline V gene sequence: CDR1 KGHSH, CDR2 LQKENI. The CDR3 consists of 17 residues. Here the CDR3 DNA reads TGTGCCAGCTCACGGAATCCGGGACAGAGCTCTGGAAACACCATATATTTT. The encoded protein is CASSRNPGQSSGNTIYF.

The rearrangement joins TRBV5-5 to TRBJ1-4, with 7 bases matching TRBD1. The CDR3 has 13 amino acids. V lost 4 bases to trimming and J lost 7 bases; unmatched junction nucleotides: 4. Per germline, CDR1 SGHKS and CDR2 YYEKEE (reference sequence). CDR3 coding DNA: TGTGCCAGCAGCATAGGGACAGTTGAAAAACTGTTTTTT. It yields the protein CASSIGTVEKLFF.

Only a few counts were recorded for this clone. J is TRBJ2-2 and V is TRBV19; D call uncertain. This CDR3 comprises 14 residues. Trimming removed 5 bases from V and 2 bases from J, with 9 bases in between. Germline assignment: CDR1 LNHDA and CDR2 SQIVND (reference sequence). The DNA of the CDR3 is TGTGCCAGTAGTCCCATCCTAAACACCGGGGAGCTGTTTTTT. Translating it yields CASSPILNTGELFF.

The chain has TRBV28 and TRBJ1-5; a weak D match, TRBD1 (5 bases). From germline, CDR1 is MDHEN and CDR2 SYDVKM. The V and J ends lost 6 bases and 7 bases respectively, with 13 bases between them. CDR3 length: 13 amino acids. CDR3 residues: CASRYQGSQPQHF. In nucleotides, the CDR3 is TGTGCCAGCAGGTACCAGGGCTCGCAGCCCCAGCATTTT.

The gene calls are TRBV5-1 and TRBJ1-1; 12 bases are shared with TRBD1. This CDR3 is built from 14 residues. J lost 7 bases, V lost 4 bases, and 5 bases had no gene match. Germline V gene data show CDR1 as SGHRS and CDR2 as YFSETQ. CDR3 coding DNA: TGCGCCAGCAGCGTGGGGACAGGGGGCGGTGAAGCTTTCTTT. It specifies CASSVGTGGGEAFF. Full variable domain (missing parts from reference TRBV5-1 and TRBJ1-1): KAGVTQTPRYLIKTRGQQVTLSCSPISGHRSVSWYQQTPGQGLQFLFEYFSETQRNKGNFPGRFSGRQFSNSRSEMNVSTLELGDSALYLCASSVGTGGGEAFFGQGTRLTVV.

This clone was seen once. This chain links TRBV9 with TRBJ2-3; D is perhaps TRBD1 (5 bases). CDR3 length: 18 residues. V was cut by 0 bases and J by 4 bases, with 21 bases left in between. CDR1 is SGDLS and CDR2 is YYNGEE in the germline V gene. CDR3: CASSVGVPFGGAADTQYF. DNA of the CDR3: TGTGCCAGCAGCGTAGGGGTGCCTTTTGGTGGGGCCGCAGATACGCAGTATTTT.

DNA for the CDR3: TGTGCCAGCAGGCACACAGGACTAGCGGGAGGGTACGAGCAGTACTTC. Amino acid sequence: CASRHTGLAGGYEQYF. V usage is TRBV28 and J usage is TRBJ2-7, with 15 bases identical to TRBD2. Germline CDR1 MDHEN, CDR2 SYDVKM. V lost 6 bases, J lost 4 bases, and 7 bases stayed unmatched. This CDR3 region has 16 residues.

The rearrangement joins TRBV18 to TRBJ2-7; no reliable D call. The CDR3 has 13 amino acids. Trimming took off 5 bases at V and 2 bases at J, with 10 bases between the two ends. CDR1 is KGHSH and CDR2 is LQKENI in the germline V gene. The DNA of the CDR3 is TGTGCCAGCTCATCCTCTTCCCCCTACGAGCAGTACTTC. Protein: CASSSSSPYEQYF.

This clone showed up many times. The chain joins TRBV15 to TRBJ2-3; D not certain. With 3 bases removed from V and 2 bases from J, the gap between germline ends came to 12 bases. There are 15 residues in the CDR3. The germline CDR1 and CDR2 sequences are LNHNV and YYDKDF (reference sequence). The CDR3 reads CATSRNGGVTDTQYF. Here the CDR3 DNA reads TGTGCCACCAGCAGGAACGGTGGGGTCACAGATACGCAGTATTTT. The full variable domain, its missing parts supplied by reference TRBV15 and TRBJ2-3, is DAMVIQNPRYQVTQFGKPVTLSCSQTLNHNVMYWYQQKSSQAPKLLFHYYDKDFNNEADTPDNFQSRRPNTSFCFLDIRSPGLGDTAMYLCATSRNGGVTDTQYFGPGTRLTVL.

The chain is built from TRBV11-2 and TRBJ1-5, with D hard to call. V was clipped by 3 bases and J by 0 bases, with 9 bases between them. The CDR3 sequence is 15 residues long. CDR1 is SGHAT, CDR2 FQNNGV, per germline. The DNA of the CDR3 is TGTGCCAGCAGCTTGGCGGGTGGTAGCAATCAGCCCCAGCATTTT. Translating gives CASSLAGGSNQPQHF.

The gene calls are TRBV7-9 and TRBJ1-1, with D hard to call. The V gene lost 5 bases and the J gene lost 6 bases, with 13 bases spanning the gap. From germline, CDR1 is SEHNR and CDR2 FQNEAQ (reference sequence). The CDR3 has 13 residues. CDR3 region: CASSLSWDSEAFF. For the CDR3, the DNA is TGTGCCAGCAGCCTGAGTTGGGATTCTGAAGCTTTCTTT. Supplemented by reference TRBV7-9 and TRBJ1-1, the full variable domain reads DTGVSQNPRHKITKRGQNVTFRCDPISEHNRLYWYRQTLGQGPEFLTYFQNEAQLEKSRLLSDRFSAERPKGSFSTLEIQRTEQGDSAMYLCASSLSWDSEAFFGQGTRLTVV.

CDR3 in DNA: TGTGCCACCCATGACAGTCTAAACACTGAAGCTTTCTTT. It codes for CATHDSLNTEAFF. The chain combines TRBV28 with TRBJ1-1, with TRBD1 as a possible D gene (5 bases). Trimming removed 10 bases at V and 2 bases at J, with 14 bases between. CDR1 is MDHEN, CDR2 SYDVKM, per germline. The CDR3 extends over 13 amino acids.

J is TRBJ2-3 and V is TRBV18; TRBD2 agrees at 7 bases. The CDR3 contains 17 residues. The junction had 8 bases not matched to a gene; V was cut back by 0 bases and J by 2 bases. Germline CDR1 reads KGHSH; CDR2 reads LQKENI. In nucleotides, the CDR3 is TGTGCCAGCTCACCACCCTCAGCGGGGACTTACACAGATACGCAGTATTTT. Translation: CASSPPSAGTYTDTQYF.

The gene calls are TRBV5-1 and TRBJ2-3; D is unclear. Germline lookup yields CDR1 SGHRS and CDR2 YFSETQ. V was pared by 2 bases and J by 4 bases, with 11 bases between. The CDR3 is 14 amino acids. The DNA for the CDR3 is TGCGCCAGCAGCTTCGCCGGCGGCCCAGATACGCAGTATTTT. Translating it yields CASSFAGGPDTQYF.

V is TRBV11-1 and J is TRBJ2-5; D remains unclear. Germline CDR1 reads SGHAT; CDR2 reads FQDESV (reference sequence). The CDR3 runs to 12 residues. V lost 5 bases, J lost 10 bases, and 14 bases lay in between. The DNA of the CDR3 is TGTGCCAGCAGCCCCGCCGCTCCAGGCCAGTACTTC. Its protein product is CASSPAAPGQYF.

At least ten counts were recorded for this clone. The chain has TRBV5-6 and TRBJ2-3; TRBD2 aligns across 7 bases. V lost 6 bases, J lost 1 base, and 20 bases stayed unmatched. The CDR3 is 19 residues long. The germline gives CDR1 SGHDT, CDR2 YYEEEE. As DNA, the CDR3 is TGTGCCAGCACCCTCGGTGAAGGCGGGAGAGGGTGGGGCACAGATACGCAGTATTTT. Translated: CASTLGEGGRGWGTDTQYF.

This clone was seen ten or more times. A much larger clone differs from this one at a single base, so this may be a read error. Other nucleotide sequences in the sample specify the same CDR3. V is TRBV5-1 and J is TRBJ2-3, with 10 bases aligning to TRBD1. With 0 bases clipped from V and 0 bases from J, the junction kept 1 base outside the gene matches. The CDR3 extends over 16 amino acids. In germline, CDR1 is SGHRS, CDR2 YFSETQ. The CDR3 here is CASSLGQGASTDTQYF. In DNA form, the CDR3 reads TGCGCCAGCAGCTTGGGACAGGGGGCTAGCACAGATACGCAGTATTTT. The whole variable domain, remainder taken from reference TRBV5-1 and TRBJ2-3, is KAGVTQTPRYLIKTRGQQVTLSCSPISGHRSVSWYQQTPGQGLQFLFEYFSETQRNKGNFPGRFSGRQFSNSRSEMNVSTLELGDSALYLCASSLGQGASTDTQYFGPGTRLTVL.

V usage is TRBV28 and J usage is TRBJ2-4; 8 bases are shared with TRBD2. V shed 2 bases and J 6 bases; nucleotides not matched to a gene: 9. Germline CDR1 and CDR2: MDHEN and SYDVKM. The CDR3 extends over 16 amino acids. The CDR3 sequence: CASSLSGSGKANIQYF. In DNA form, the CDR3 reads TGTGCCAGCAGTTTAAGCGGTAGCGGGAAGGCAAACATTCAGTACTTC.

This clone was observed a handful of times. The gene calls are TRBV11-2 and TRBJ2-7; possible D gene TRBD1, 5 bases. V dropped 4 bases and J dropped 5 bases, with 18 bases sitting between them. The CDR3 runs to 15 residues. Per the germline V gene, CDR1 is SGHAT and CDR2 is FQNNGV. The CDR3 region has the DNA TGTGCCAGCAGCTCCCCTTTGGGGCAGGTGGACGAGCAGTACTTC. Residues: CASSSPLGQVDEQYF.